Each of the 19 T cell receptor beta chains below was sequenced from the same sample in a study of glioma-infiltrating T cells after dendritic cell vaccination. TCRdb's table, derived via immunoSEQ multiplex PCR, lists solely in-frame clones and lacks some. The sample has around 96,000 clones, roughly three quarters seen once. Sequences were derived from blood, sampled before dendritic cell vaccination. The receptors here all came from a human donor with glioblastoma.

CDR3: CASSRGTGGIGDYGYTF. CDR3 in DNA: TGCGCCAGCAGCCGCGGGACAGGGGGCATAGGCGACTATGGCTACACCTTC. The V call is TRBV5-1, the J call TRBJ1-2; TRBD1 agrees at 12 bases. V shed 4 bases and J 3 bases; nucleotides not matched to a gene: 10. The germline CDR1 and CDR2 sequences are SGHRS and YFSETQ. CDR3 size: 17 residues.

In DNA, the CDR3 is TGTGCCAGCAGCATCTCCACTTGGAGCTATGGCTACACCTTC. This gives the protein CASSISTWSYGYTF. V is TRBV5-5 and J is TRBJ1-2; D is undetermined. V lost 4 bases, J lost 4 bases, and 14 bases lay in between. CDR3 length equals 14 residues. Germline lookup yields CDR1 SGHKS and CDR2 YYEKEE (reference sequence).

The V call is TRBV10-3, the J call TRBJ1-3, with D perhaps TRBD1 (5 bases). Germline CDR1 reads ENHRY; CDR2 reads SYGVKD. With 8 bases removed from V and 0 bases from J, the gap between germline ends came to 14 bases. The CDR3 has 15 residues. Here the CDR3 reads CAIGTTVISGNTIYF. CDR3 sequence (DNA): TGTGCCATCGGTACGACAGTCATCTCTGGAAACACCATATATTTT.

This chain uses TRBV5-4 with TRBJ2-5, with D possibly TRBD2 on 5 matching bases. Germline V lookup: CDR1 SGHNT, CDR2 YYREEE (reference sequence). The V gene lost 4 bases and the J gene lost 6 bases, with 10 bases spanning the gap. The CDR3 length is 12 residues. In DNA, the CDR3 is TGTGCCAGCAGCCCGGACGGGAAGACCCAGTACTTC. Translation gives CASSPDGKTQYF. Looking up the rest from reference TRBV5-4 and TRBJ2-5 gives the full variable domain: ETGVTQSPTHLIKTRGQQVTLRCSSQSGHNTVSWYQQALGQGPQFIFQYYREEENGRGNFPPRFSGLQFPNYSSELNVNALELDDSALYLCASSPDGKTQYFGPGTRLLVL.

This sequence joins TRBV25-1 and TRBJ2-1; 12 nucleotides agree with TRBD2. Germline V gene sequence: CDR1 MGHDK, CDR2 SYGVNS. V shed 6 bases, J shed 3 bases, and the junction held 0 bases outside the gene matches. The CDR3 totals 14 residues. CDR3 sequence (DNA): TGTGCCAGCAGGACTAGCGGGGGCTACAATGAGCAGTTCTTC. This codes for CASRTSGGYNEQFF.

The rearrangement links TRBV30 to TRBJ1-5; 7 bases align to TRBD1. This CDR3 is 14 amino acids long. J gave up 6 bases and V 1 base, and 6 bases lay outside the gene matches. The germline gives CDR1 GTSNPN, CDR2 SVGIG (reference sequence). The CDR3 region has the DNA TGTGCCTGGAGTGGACAGGGAGAAGGTCAGCCCCAGCATTTT. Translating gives CAWSGQGEGQPQHF.

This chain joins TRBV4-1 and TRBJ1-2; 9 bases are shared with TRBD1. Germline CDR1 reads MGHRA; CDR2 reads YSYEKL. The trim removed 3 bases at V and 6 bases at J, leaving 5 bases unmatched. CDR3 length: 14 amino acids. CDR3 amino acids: CASSHHTGGNGYTF. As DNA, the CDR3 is TGCGCCAGCAGCCACCACACAGGGGGCAATGGCTACACCTTC.

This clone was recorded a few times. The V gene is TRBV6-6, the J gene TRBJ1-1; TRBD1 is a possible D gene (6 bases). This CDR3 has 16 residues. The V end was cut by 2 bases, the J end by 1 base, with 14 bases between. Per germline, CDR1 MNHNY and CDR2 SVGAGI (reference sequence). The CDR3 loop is CASSYPPGHKNTEAFF. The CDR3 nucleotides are TGTGCCAGCAGTTACCCCCCGGGACACAAGAACACTGAAGCTTTCTTT.

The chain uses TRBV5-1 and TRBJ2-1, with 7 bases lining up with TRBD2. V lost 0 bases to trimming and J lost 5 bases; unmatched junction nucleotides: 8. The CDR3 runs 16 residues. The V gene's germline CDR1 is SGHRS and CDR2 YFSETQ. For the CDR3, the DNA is TGCGCCAGCAGCTTGGAGGGAGGGGCCCCTAACAATGAGCAGTTCTTC. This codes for CASSLEGGAPNNEQFF.

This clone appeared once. The CDR3, as DNA: TGCGCCAGCAGCTTGTCAGGGAGGAACGAGCAGTACTTC. Translation: CASSLSGRNEQYF. The chain joins TRBV5-1 to TRBJ2-7; TRBD2 might be the D (6 bases). This CDR3 has 13 residues. V dropped 1 base and J dropped 5 bases, with 10 bases sitting between them. The germline gives CDR1 SGHRS, CDR2 YFSETQ.

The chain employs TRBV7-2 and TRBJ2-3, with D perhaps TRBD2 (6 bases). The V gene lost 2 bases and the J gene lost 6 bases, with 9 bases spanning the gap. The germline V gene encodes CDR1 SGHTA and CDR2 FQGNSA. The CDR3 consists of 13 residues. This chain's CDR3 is CASSLNGGDTQYF. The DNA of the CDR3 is TGTGCCAGCAGCTTAAATGGGGGGGATACGCAGTATTTT. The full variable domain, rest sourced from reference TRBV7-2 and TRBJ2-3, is GAGVSQSPSNKVTEKGKDVELRCDPISGHTALYWYRQSLGQGLEFLIYFQGNSAPDKSGLPSDRFSAERTGGSVSTLTIQRTQQEDSAVYLCASSLNGGDTQYFGPGTRLTVL.

The chain's CDR3 is CASSEDWQGWETQYF. Here the CDR3 DNA reads TGTGCCAGCAGTGAAGATTGGCAGGGGTGGGAGACCCAGTACTTC. This chain uses TRBV25-1 with TRBJ2-5; the D gene is possibly TRBD1 (6 bases). The CDR3 has 15 amino acids. In germline, CDR1 is MGHDK, CDR2 SYGVNS. The V and J ends lost 2 bases and 5 bases respectively, with 15 bases between them.

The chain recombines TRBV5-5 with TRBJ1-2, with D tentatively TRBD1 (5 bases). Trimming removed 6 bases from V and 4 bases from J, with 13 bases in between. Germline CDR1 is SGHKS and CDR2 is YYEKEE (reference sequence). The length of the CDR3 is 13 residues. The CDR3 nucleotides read TGTGCCAGCACGGGCAGGGTCGGCTATGGCTACACCTTC. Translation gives CASTGRVGYGYTF.

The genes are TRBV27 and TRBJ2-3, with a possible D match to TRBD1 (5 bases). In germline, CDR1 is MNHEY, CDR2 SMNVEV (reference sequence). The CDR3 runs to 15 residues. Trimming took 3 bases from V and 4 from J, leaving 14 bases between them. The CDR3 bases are TGTGCCAGCAGTTTCGCAGGGCCTGACTCAGATACGCAGTATTTT. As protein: CASSFAGPDSDTQYF.

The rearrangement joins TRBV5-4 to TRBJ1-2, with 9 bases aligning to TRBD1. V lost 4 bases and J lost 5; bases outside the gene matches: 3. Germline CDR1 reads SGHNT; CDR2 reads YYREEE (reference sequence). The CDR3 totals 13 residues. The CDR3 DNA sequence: TGTGCCAGCAGCAGGACAGGGGAATATGGCTACACCTTC. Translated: CASSRTGEYGYTF.

For the CDR3, the DNA is TGTGCCAGTAGTATAGCAGGGTGGGGTCAGCCCCAGCATTTT. Protein product: CASSIAGWGQPQHF. The V gene is TRBV19, the J gene TRBJ1-5; D may be TRBD1 (5 bases). The germline V gene encodes CDR1 LNHDA and CDR2 SQIVND (reference sequence). The V and J ends lost 1 base and 6 bases respectively, with 10 bases between them. CDR3 size: 14 residues.

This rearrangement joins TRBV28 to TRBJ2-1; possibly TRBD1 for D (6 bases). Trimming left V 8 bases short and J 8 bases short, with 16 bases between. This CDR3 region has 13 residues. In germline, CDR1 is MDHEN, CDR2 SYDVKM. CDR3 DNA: TGTGCCAGCGTGGGACATGTTCAGCATGAGCAGTTCTTC. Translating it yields CASVGHVQHEQFF.

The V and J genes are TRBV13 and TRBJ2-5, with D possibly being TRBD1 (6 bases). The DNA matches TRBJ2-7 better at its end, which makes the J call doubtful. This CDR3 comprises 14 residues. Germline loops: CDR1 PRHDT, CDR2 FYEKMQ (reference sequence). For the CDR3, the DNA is TGTGCCAGCAGCGGAGGACAGACCTCCTACGAGCAGTACTTC. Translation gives CASSGGQTSYEQYF.

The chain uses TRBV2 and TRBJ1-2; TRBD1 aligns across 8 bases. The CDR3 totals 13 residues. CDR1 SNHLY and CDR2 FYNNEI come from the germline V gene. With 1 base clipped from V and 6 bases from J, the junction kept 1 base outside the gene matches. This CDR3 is CASSEDRGDGYTF. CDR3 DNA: TGTGCCAGCAGTGAAGACAGGGGGGATGGCTACACCTTC.